The table lists the clone carrying this T cell receptor beta chain with a count of one. The sample belongs to a study of control samples from healthy donors and cancer patients. The germline V gene has CDR1 LGHNA and CDR2 YNFKEQ. The CDR3 is 16 amino acids. The ends lost 1 base at V and 6 bases at J; junction bases unmatched: 3. Only in-frame clones appear in the TCRdb table, and some are missing; sequencing was by immunoSEQ multiplex PCR. The sample has about 120,000 clones, just under 90% seen once. The J gene is TRBJ2-3, the V gene TRBV4-2; TRBD2 matches at 14 bases. Material for sequencing was blood. The source is a young man in good health. CDR3 in DNA: TGTGCCAGCAGCCAAGCGACTAGCGGGGGGGCCGATACGCAGTATTTT. Its protein product is CASSQATSGGADTQYF.